This T cell receptor beta chain was retrieved from a study of blood T cells in healthy people across ages. Broader study findings: The study regarded diversity estimates from one million T cells as underestimates.

Points on this clonotype: The antigen remains unidentified.

Every sample yielded at least 6 million isolated PBMCs. Then a second PCR, running roughly 7 to 11 cycles, was carried out with a sample-barcoded 5' primer and a J-beta primer mix. TCRdb itself ran the 5' RACE reads through MiXCR, one entry per CDR3 protein. This repertoire shows some 880,000 distinct CDR3 sequences, under 40% found once; its top ten account for 13%. The clonotype comes from a man between 18 and 29 years old in good health. The specimen sequenced was blood.

CDR3 DNA: TGTGCCACCAGCAGAACGGGGGACGGAGAGCAGTTCTTC. Translated: CATSRTGDGEQFF. The V call is TRBV15, the J call TRBJ2-1; tentative D call: TRBD2 (6 bases). The CDR3 consists of 13 residues. Trimming removed 2 bases at V and 10 bases at J, with 12 bases between. CDR1 is LNHNV, CDR2 YYDKDF, per germline (reference sequence).